The 5 T cell receptor beta chains below come from one sample, sequenced in a study of regulatory T cells in long-lasting Graves disease. According to the study, TCR beta libraries were built with iRepertoire HTBI primers and CDR3-region Arm-PCR. TCRdb fed the multiplex PCR reads into MiXCR, producing one record per CDR3 protein. The sample shows a few hundred thousand distinct CDR3 sequences, about 20% of them seen only once. Stated time point: newly diagnosed GD, antithyroid drugs for less than 3 months. RNA isolated from PBMCs was used to make the TCR library. These records were also assigned to another study, of T cells in Graves' hyperthyroidism and ophthalmopathy.

Sequenced material: peripheral blood mononuclear cells (PBMCs), taken at new diagnosis, from a patient treated with antithyroid drugs. The receptors come from a woman aged 30 to 39 with Graves disease.

Of note for this clonotype: Just one base apart from a much larger clone, this may be a read error. Because it lacks the conserved phenylalanine or tryptophan at the end, this CDR3 is likely a read error. This chain links TRBV2 with TRBJ1-2, with D perhaps TRBD1 (5 bases). V was cut by 8 bases and J by 4 bases, with 11 bases left in between. The CDR3 is 12 amino acids. Germline V lookup: CDR1 SNHLY, CDR2 FYNNEI. Here the CDR3 reads CASGKGFYGYTL. The CDR3 DNA follows: TGTGCCAGCGGGAAGGGGTTCTATGGCTACACCCTC.

With regard to this clonotype: It may be a read error: a sequence one base away is much more abundant. The rearrangement joins TRBV18 to TRBJ1-6, with no clear D. This CDR3 is 15 amino acids long. Germline CDR1 is KGHSH and CDR2 is LQKENI. The chain's CDR3 is CASSPSSSYNPPLHF. In DNA, the CDR3 is TGTGCCAGCTCACCGAGTAGCTCCTATAATCCACCCCTCCACTTT.

As to this clonotype: A read error may explain this, as a much larger clone is one base away. V usage is TRBV6-1 and J usage is TRBJ1-1, with a weak D call TRBD1 (5 bases). V was shortened by 2 bases and J by 5 bases, with 15 bases between the two germline ends. In germline, CDR1 is MNHNS, CDR2 SASEGT. This CDR3 region has 15 residues. The CDR3 sequence: CASSERGGHATEAFF. The CDR3 DNA reads TGTGCCAGCAGTGAACGTGGGGGTCATGCGACTGAAGCTTTCTTT.

This clonotype was recorded at least ten times. The rearrangement uses TRBV12-3 or TRBV12-4 and TRBJ2-1; 8 bases map to TRBD2. The V segment lost 7 bases and the J segment 1 base; nucleotides outside the gene matches: 6. The CDR3 is made up of 15 amino acids. CDR3 nucleotide sequence: TGTGCCAGCAACCTTAGCGGGGAGTCCTACAATGAGCAGTTCTTC. Protein: CASNLSGESYNEQFF.

This clonotype was seen many times. CDR3 amino acids: CASRPPGGQGGTEAFF. Here the CDR3 DNA reads TGTGCCAGTCGACCCCCGGGGGGACAGGGTGGTACTGAAGCTTTCTTT. This sequence joins TRBV19 and TRBJ1-1; 9 nucleotides agree with TRBD1. The CDR3 sequence is 16 residues long. Germline CDR1 and CDR2: LNHDA and SQIVND (reference sequence). V lost 8 bases, J lost 5 bases, and 15 bases stayed unmatched.